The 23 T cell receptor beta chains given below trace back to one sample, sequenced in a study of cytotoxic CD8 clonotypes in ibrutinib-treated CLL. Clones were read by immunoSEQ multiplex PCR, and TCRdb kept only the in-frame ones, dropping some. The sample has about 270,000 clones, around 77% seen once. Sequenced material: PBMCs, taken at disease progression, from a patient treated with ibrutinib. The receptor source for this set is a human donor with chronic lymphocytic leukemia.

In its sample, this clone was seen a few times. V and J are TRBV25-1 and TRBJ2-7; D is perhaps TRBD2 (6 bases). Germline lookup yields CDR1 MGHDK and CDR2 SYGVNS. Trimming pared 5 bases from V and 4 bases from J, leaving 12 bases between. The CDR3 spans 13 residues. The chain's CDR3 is CASSPGGYYEQYF. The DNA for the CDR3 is TGTGCCAGCAGTCCCGGGGGTTATTACGAGCAGTACTTC.

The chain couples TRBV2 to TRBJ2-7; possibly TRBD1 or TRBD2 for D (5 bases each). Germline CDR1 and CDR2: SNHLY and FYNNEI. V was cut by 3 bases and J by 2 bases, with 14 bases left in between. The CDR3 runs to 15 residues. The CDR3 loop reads CASSEARGEPYEQYF. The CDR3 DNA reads TGTGCCAGCAGTGAGGCCCGAGGGGAACCCTACGAGCAGTACTTC. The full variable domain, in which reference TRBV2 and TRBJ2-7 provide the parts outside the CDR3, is EPEVTQTPSHQVTQMGQEVILRCVPISNHLYFYWYRQILGQKVEFLVSFYNNEISEKSEIFDDQFSVERPDGSNFTLKIRSTKLEDSAMYFCASSEARGEPYEQYFGPGTRLTVT.

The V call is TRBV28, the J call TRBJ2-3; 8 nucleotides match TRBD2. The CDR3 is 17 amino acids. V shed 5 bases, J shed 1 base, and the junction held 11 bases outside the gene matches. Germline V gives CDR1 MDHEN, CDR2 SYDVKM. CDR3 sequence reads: CASSPATPTSGTDTQYF. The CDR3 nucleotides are TGTGCCAGCAGTCCCGCTACACCGACTAGCGGCACAGATACGCAGTATTTT.

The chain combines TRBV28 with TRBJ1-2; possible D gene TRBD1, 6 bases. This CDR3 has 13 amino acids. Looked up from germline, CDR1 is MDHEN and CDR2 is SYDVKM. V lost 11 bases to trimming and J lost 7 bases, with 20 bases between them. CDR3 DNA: TGTGCCGCCCGTCAACAGGGTGCGGCTGGCTACACCTTC. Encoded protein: CAARQQGAAGYTF.

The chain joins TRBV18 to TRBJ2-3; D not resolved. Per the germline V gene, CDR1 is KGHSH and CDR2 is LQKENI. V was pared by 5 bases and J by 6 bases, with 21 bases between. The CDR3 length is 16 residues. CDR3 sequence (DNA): TGTGCCAGCTCAGCGATACCAGGTAACACCGCGGATACGCAGTATTTT. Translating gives CASSAIPGNTADTQYF.

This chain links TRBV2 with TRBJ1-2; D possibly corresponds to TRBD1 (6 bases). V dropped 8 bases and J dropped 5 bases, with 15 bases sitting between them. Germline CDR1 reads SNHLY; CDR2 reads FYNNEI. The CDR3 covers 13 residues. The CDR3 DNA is TGTGCCAGCCGTTTTCGGACAGTATATGGCTACACCTTC. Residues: CASRFRTVYGYTF. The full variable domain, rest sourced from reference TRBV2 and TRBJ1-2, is EPEVTQTPSHQVTQMGQEVILRCVPISNHLYFYWYRQILGQKVEFLVSFYNNEISEKSEIFDDQFSVERPDGSNFTLKIRSTKLEDSAMYFCASRFRTVYGYTFGSGTRLTVV.

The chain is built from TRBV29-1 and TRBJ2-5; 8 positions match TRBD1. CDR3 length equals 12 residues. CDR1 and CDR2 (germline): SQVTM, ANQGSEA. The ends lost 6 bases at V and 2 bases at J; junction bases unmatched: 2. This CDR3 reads CSVRQGQETQYF. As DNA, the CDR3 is TGCAGCGTCCGACAGGGGCAAGAGACCCAGTACTTC.

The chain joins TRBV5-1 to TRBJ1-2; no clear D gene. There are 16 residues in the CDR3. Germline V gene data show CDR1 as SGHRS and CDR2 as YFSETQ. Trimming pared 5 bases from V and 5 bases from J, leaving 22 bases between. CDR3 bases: TGCGCCAGCAGACCAACTAAATGGACCGAACGGTATGGCTACACCTTC. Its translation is CASRPTKWTERYGYTF. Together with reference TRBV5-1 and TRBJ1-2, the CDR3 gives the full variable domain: KAGVTQTPRYLIKTRGQQVTLSCSPISGHRSVSWYQQTPGQGLQFLFEYFSETQRNKGNFPGRFSGRQFSNSRSEMNVSTLELGDSALYLCASRPTKWTERYGYTFGSGTRLTVV.

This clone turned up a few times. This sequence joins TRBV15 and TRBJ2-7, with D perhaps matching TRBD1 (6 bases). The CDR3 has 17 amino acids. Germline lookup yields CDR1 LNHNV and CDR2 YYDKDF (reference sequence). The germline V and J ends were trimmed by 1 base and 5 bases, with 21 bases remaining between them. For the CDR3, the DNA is TGTGCCACCAGCAGAGTCCCTAGGGAAGGGAAGGGGGACGAGCAGTACTTC. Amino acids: CATSRVPREGKGDEQYF.

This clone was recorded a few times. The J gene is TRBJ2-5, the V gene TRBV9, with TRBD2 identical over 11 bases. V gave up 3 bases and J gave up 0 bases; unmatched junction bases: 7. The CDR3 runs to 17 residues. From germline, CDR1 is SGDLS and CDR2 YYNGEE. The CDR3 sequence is CASSGGVAGGYQETQYF. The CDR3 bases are TGTGCCAGCAGCGGCGGGGTAGCGGGAGGGTACCAAGAGACCCAGTACTTC.

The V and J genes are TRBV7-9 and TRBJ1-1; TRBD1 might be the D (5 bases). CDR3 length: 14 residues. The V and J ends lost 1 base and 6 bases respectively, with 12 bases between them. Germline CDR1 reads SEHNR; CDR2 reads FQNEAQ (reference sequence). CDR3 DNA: TGTGCCAGCAGCTTAGGACAGCTAAGGTCTGAAGCTTTCTTT. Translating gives CASSLGQLRSEAFF.

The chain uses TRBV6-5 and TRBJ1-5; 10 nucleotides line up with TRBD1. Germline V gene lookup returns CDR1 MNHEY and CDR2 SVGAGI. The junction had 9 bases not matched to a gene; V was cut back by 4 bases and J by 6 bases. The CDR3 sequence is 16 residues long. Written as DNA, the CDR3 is TGTGCCAGCAGTTCCGGGGACAGGGGACGTCTTCAGCCCCAGCATTTT. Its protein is CASSSGDRGRLQPQHF.

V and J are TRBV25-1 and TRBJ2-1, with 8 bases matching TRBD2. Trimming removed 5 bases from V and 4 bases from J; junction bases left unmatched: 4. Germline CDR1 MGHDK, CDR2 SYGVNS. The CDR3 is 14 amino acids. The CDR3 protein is CASSLTGGYNEQFF. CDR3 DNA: TGTGCCAGCAGTTTAACGGGGGGGTACAATGAGCAGTTCTTC.

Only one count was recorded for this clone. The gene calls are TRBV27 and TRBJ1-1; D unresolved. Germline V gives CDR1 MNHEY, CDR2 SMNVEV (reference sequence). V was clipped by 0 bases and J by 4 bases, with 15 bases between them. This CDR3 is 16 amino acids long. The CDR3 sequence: CASSLSGGIRSTEAFF. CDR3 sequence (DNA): TGTGCCAGCAGTTTATCCGGTGGCATTAGGAGCACTGAAGCTTTCTTT.

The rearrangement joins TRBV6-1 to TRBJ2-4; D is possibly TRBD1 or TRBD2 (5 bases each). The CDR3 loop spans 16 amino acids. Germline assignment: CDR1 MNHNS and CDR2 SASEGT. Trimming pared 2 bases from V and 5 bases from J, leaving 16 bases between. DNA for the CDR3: TGTGCCAGCAGTGAACGGGGACGGATGAACCAAAACATTCAGTACTTC. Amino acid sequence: CASSERGRMNQNIQYF.

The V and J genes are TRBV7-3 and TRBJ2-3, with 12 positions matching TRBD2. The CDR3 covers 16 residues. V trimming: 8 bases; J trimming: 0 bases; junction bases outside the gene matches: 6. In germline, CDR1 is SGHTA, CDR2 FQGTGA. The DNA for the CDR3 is TGTGCCAGCGGACTAGCGGGAACCACTAGCACAGATACGCAGTATTTT. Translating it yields CASGLAGTTSTDTQYF.

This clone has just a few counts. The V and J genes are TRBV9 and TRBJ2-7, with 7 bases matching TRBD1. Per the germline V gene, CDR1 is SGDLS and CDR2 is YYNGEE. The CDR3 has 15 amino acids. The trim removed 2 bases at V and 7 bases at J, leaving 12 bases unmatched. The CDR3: CASSVDGTDMREQYF. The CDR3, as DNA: TGTGCCAGCAGCGTTGACGGGACAGACATGCGGGAGCAGTACTTC.

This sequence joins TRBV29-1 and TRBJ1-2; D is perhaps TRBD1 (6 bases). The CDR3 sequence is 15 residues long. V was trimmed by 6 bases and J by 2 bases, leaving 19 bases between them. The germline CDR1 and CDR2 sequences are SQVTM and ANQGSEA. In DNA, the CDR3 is TGCAGCGTAGTTTACAGGGCCCTCGGAAACTATGGCTACACCTTC. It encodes CSVVYRALGNYGYTF. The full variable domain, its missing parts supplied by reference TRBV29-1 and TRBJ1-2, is SAVISQKPSRDICQRGTSLTIQCQVDSQVTMMFWYRQQPGQSLTLIATANQGSEATYESGFVIDKFPISRPNLTFSTLTVSNMSPEDSSIYLCSVVYRALGNYGYTFGSGTRLTVV.

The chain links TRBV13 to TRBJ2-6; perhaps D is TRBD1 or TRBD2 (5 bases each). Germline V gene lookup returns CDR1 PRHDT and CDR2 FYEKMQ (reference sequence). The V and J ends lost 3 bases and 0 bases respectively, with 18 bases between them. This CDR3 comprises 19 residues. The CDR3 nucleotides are TGTGCCAGCAGCTTCCGGGGAGACAGTACAAGCTCTGGGGCCAACGTCCTGACTTTC. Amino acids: CASSFRGDSTSSGANVLTF.

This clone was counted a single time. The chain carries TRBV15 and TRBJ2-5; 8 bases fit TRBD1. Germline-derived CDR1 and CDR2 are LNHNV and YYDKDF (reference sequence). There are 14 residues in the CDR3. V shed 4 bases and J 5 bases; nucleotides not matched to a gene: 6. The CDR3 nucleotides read TGTGCCACCAGCACAGGGGGCGGGGAGGAGACCCAGTACTTC. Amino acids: CATSTGGGEETQYF.

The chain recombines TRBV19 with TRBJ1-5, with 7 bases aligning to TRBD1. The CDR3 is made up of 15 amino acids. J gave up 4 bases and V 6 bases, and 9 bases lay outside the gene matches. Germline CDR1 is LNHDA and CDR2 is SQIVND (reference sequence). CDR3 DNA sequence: TGTGCCAGTAGGAGCGACAGGGCGAGGAATCAGCCCCAGCATTTT. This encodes CASRSDRARNQPQHF.

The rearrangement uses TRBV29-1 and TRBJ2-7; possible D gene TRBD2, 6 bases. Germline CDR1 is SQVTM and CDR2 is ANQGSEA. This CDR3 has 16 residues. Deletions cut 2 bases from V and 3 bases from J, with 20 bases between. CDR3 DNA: TGCAGCGTTGAACCCCTTAGCGGACGAAACTACTACGAGCAGTACTTC. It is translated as CSVEPLSGRNYYEQYF.

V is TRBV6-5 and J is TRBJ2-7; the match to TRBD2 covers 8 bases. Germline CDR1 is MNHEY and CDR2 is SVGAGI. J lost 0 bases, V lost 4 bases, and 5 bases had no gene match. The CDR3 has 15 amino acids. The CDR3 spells CASSLTSGNSYEQYF. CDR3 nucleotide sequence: TGTGCCAGCAGTTTAACTAGCGGAAACTCCTACGAGCAGTACTTC.